This record looks at one T cell receptor beta chain sequence and its context. Its cognate antigen has yet to be identified. A read error may produce the germline difference seen at one junction end. The data were obtained in a study of cytomegalovirus exposure and HLA in healthy donors (dated by TCRdb to about 2017). The study in broad terms: An earlier analysis of about 530 of the donors reported 250 to 300 Gb of sequence data and 117 million unique TCR beta sequences obtained from some 200 million T cells. An early release that covered roughly 600 HLA-typed donors contained 250 to 350 gigabases of sequencing data and 65 million to 100 million unique TCR sequences. Of the approximately 400 genotyped donors, 65% to 90% fell in the genetic ancestry cluster associated with self-reported Caucasian donors. The study was designed to test whether signatures of past pathogen exposure could be identified by cataloging public T cell receptors. The T cell repertoires of under 700 subjects were profiled by immunosequencing and related to cytomegalovirus serostatus. Besides the first cohort of roughly 640 subjects, a separate validation cohort made up of over 95 different subjects was used. The study combined high-throughput TCR immunosequencing, statistical association of individual TCRs with disease status, and machine learning to predict cytomegalovirus infection status. A later analysis re-analyzed previously published TCR beta repertoires from 500 to 700 donors and added high-resolution HLA genotyping to study TCR occurrence patterns. Rather than drawing on any new phenotypic data, the later analysis identified candidate immune exposures from TCR beta sequences and the way those sequences occurred across donors. In an earlier analysis of a few hundred of the donors, high-throughput TCR beta sequencing was used to judge whether each TCR beta V gene segment behaved as functional or pseudogenic. Donor age, sex, ethnicity and CMV serostatus were compiled together with the repertoire data. A later genetic analysis took genome-wide SNP genotypes for about 60% of the roughly 670 donors and used that subset as a discovery cohort. Every discovery cohort repertoire had been produced on one sequencing platform. HLA typing included class I and class II loci at four-digit resolution. Typing coverage varied by locus: roughly 629-640 donors for A, B, C, DRB1 and DQB1; some 520 for DQA1; around 610 for DPA1; under 490 for DPB1. About 5 DR-DQ haplotypes were handled as single units for association and clustering, since linkage in the cohort was strong. Among under 450 genotyped donors of the cohort, an average of around 240,000 unique TCR beta nucleotide sequences were sequenced per donor, roughly 20% of them non-productive.

General findings and caveats noted by the study authors: A later analysis found that most CMV-associated TCR beta chains appeared HLA-restricted, with HLA associations seemingly driven largely by CMV exposure. Three of the identified cytomegalovirus-associated TCR beta chains were confirmed in vitro to be specific for cytomegalovirus antigens. A total of 150 to 200 TCR beta chains were listed by the study as associated with cytomegalovirus. A further reported finding was that TCR beta sequences accurately predicted the HLA-A and HLA-B alleles for most subjects in the first cohort. The presence/absence analyses assumed that sequencing depth was roughly uniform across donors, and that assumption may not be true. Some IMGT-functional V segments, including TRBV6-2 and TRBV6-3, could not be distinguished by the 87-base-pair reads and were therefore excluded. A later genetic analysis associated a missense DCLRE1C variant with V-gene and J-gene trimming of TCR beta chains, and an independent cohort replicated the association. Strong co-occurrence of HLA alleles, especially DR and DQ, made assigning TCR associations to individual alleles difficult. In a later analysis, several top co-occurrence clusters were reported to appear linked to parvovirus B19, influenza, CMV and Epstein-Barr virus. In a later analysis, the rate of TCR association differed among HLA loci, with DRB1 alleles having the most associated TCRs and HLA-C alleles having the fewest. According to the authors, the approach could potentially be generalized to other disease states and immunological phenotypes. Specific HLA alleles were associated with some 15,000 TCR beta sequences at a false discovery rate of 0.05 in a later analysis. CMV serostatus was the only immune exposure information available for the cohort. The cohort was sequenced for TCR beta chains only, and without alpha or paired-chain data the features that could be detected were limited. Because counts were too low, fewer than 20 rarely observed V segments, including chromosome 9 orphons, were excluded from the earlier analysis of fewer than 650 of the donors. Linkage disequilibrium might explain the correlated functional status among segregating V segments, but an unknown experimental factor could not be ruled out. In a later analysis, HLA-associated TCR beta chains showed more clonal expansion and lower generation probabilities than non-associated chains that were equally common. In both the original and validation cohorts, the classifier was reported to diagnose cytomegalovirus status with high specificity and sensitivity. The sequencing pipeline was judged likely to have produced a cluster of highly shared sequence variants as a technical artifact. Because some donors lacked HLA typing at each locus, the association tests relied only on the typed subset. According to a later genetic analysis, donors in an Asian-associated ancestry cluster had fewer N-insertions in productive TCRs than the roughly 700-donor mean. Most TCR sequences were seen in very few donors, while some public TCRs were found in many individuals. An earlier analysis of approximately 590 of the donors showed that most TCR beta V segments appeared in productive rearrangements either about 90% or about 30% of the time, which broadly matched IMGT annotations.

Receptor libraries were prepared by the immunoSEQ multiplex PCR assay. For the multiplex PCR, a mixture combining 60 forward primers for TCR Vbeta segments and 13 reverse primers for TCR Jbeta segments was used. A multiplex PCR assay on genomic DNA amplified the CDR3 region of rearranged TCR beta genes. The amplified TCR beta libraries were sequenced on the Illumina HiSeq System as 87-base-pair reads. The authors processed their data as follows. Across the 500 to 850 repertoires, a later analysis counted some 80 million unique TCR beta chains, 8.5 million to 12 million of which were shared by at least two donors. Raw reads were error-corrected and collapsed into unique sequences by a nearest-neighbor algorithm in which closely related sequences were merged to remove PCR and sequencing errors. CDR3 sequences were aligned to IMGT reference sequences to assign V, D and J gene segments. For a sequence to be retained, at least a six-nucleotide match to both a V gene segment and a J gene segment was required. A rearrangement was called productive if the CDR3 had no stop codons and remained in frame with V and J, and every other rearrangement was called non-productive. Following IMGT convention, CDR3 was defined as the stretch from the second conserved V-encoded cysteine to the conserved J-encoded phenylalanine. The earlier analysis of approximately 500 of the donors excluded sequences that lacked an unambiguous match to a single V gene segment. An earlier analysis of a few hundred of the donors called V segments functional above 56.7% productive rearrangements and segregating when the between-donor standard deviation exceeded 5%. A statistical classification framework was built for diagnosing cytomegalovirus status from the catalog of TCR beta chain sequences. V and J gene assignment, in a later analysis, came from comparing TCR nucleotide sequences with IMGT/GENE-DB human TR gene sequences. The TCRdist pipeline was used in a later analysis to assign CDR3 sequences and most-parsimonious VDJ recombination scenarios. In a later analysis, each TCR beta chain was defined by its CDR3 amino acid sequence together with its V-gene family, and reads lacking a unique V-gene family were excluded. To address suspected cross-contamination and a sequencing artifact, a later analysis removed roughly 580 highly shared, low-generation-probability nucleotide sequences. In a later analysis, a clonal expansion index was calculated for each public chain from normalized within-repertoire ranks of inferred template counts. In a later analysis, generation probabilities were computed using a VDJ recombination model fitted to out-of-frame rearrangements, and the results were checked against IGoR. In a later analysis, TCR-TCR, TCR-HLA and TCR-CMV co-occurrence was scored with hypergeometric tests, and a repertoire-size bias correction was applied to TCR pairs. A later analysis estimated false discovery rates by permuting HLA or CMV assignments 20 times. In a later analysis, co-occurring TCRs were grouped using DBSCAN, and TCRdist sequence similarity was added for clustering within HLA-allele-positive subsets. Repertoires with fewer than 30,000 or more than 120,000 public chains were left out of co-occurrence clustering, as were about 5 repertoires with anomalous nucleotide sharing. TCRdb limited this immuneACCESS table to in-frame rearrangements with V and J called. A share of clones is missing; checked studies link under half to unresolved V genes, and the rest is unexplained. The V and J calls and clone size are taken from that table; D and trimming were inferred from the DNA. The sample table contains under 200,000 clones; only one count was recorded for roughly 74% of them. The ten largest clones add up to more than 4% of the sample.

Reading from cysteine to phenylalanine, the CDR3 counts 12 amino acids. Of all the DNA, just the CDR3 is kept, 36 bases in frame from base 1. Sequences SGDLS (CDR1) and YYNGEE (CDR2) are obtained from the germline V gene. In total, 600 or so healthy bone marrow donors made up the cohort. At the time of sampling, all cohort members were nominally healthy, though unrecorded immune exposures were likely present. The donor was CMV seronegative and belonged to the group of over 350 seronegative cohort members. Every donor gave a peripheral blood sample, and the peripheral blood mononuclear cells from that sample were used for TCR beta sequencing. The Qiagen DNeasy Blood Extraction Kit was used to extract genomic DNA from the blood cell samples.

The chain joins TRBV9 to TRBJ1-4; a tentative D match to TRBD1 spans 6 bases. The sample comprised PBMCs. This TCR was sampled from a male donor in good health and CMV-seronegative. The DNA sequence reads TGTGCCAGCAGCGTCGAGGGGGAAAAACTGATTTTT. Its translation is CASSVEGEKLIF.